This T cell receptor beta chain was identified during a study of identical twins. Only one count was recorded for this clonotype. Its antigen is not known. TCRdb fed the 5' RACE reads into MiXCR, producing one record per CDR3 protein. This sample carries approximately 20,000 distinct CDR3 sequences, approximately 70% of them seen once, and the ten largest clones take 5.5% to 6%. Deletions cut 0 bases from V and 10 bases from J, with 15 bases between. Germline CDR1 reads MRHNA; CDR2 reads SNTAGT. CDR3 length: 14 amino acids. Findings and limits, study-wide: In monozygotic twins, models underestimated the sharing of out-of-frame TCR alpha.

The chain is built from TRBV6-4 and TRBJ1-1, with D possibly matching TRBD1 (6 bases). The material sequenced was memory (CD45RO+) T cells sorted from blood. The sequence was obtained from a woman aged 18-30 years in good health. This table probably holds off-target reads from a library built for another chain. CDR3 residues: CASSDSWATGTAFF. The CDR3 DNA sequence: TGTGCCAGCAGTGACTCCTGGGCAACAGGGACAGCTTTCTTT.